The rows below give T cell receptor beta chains drawn from one sample of a study of blood T cell repertoires in COVID-19. Assay used: immunoSEQ multiplex PCR; TCRdb lists only in-frame clones, some missing. Found here are around 370,000 clones, around 90% of them singletons; the top ten hold 1.2%. Sequenced input: PBMCs or T cells enriched from blood (not recorded which). Receptors originate from a woman younger than 35 who had recovered from COVID-19. CDR3s include the opening cysteine and the closing phenylalanine or tryptophan. Each record gives: clone size, D gene, CDR3 length, J gene, V gene, CDR3 protein, CDR3 DNA. The D gene is left open where the match is weak. Not every row has a clone size; where given, it reads once, few, many or a size class.

- | - | 16 | TRBJ1-1 | TRBV7-9 | CASSSQNSASGSEAFF | TGTGCCAGCAGCTCACAGAACTCCGCAAGCGGATCTGAAGCTTTCTTT
- | - | 14 | TRBJ1-6 | TRBV9 | CARMGGLWDRPLHF | TGTGCCAGGATGGGAGGTCTGTGGGATCGACCCCTCCACTTT
- | TRBD1 | 16 | TRBJ2-2 | TRBV2 | CASRAPGQGNTGELFF | TGTGCCAGCAGGGCCCCCGGACAGGGAAACACCGGGGAGCTGTTTTTT
- | TRBD1 | 12 | TRBJ1-2 | TRBV6-5 | CASSYDRVGYTF | TGTGCCAGCAGTTACGACAGGGTAGGCTACACCTTC
- | TRBD1 | 14 | TRBJ1-5 | TRBV11-2 | CASSLRQGDQPQHF | TGTGCCAGCAGCCTCAGACAGGGAGATCAGCCCCAGCATTTT
- | - | 15 | TRBJ2-3 | TRBV4-3 | CASSQDEWETDTQYF | TGCGCCAGCAGCCAAGACGAGTGGGAGACAGATACGCAGTATTTT
- | TRBD1 | 14 | TRBJ2-7 | TRBV4-1 | CASSPGTGIHEQYF | TGCGCCAGCAGCCCAGGGACAGGGATCCACGAGCAGTACTTC
once | - | 13 | TRBJ2-3 | TRBV10-3 | CAISGLHTDTQYF | TGTGCCATCAGCGGTCTCCACACAGATACGCAGTATTTT
- | TRBD1 | 15 | TRBJ1-6 | TRBV27 | CASTLTGSASSPLHF | TGTGCCAGCACCCTGACAGGGTCAGCGAGTTCACCCCTCCACTTT
- | - | 14 | TRBJ1-1 | TRBV5-5 | CASSGQRSHTEAFF | TGTGCCAGCAGCGGGCAACGTTCCCACACTGAAGCTTTCTTT
- | TRBD1 | 18 | TRBJ2-3 | TRBV3-1/TRBV3-2 | CASSQDCRDRVFTDTQYF | TGTGCCAGCAGCCAAGATTGTCGGGACAGGGTGTTTACAGATACGCAGTATTTT
- | TRBD1 | 12 | TRBJ1-2 | TRBV6-5 | CASRTGGGGYTF | TGTGCCAGCAGGACAGGGGGTGGTGGCTACACCTTC
- | - | 10 | TRBJ2-1 | TRBV20-1 | CSGGDNEQFF | TGCAGTGGGGGAGACAATGAGCAGTTCTTC
- | TRBD1 | 15 | TRBJ1-4 | TRBV7-9 | CASSWGQAVNEKLFF | TGTGCCAGCAGCTGGGGACAGGCCGTTAATGAAAAACTGTTTTTT
- | - | 14 | TRBJ1-2 | TRBV6-5 | CASSYEPTGGGYTF | TGTGCCAGCAGTTACGAGCCCACCGGGGGTGGCTACACCTTC
- | - | 16 | TRBJ2-4 | TRBV4-2 | CASSHEGRGTKNIQYF | TGTGCCAGCAGCCACGAGGGCCGGGGGACCAAAAACATTCAGTACTTC
- | - | 15 | TRBJ1-6 | TRBV2 | CASSQGHQTTSPLHF | TGTGCCAGCAGTCAGGGACATCAAACTACTTCACCCCTCCACTTT
- | - | 16 | TRBJ2-1 | TRBV4-1 | CASSQVLGPTYNEQFF | TGCGCCAGCAGCCAAGTGCTGGGGCCAACCTACAATGAGCAGTTCTTC
few | - | 14 | TRBJ1-2 | TRBV7-9 | CASSASGSNYGYTF | TGTGCCAGCAGCGCCTCGGGATCCAACTATGGCTACACCTTC
- | - | 15 | TRBJ1-5 | TRBV4-3 | CASSQGLGGHQPQHF | TGCGCCAGCAGCCAAGGCCTCGGGGGACATCAGCCCCAGCATTTT
- | TRBD1 | 17 | TRBJ1-5 | TRBV30 | CAWSVSHGTGSNQPQHF | TGTGCCTGGAGTGTAAGTCATGGGACAGGGAGCAATCAGCCCCAGCATTTT
- | - | 11 | TRBJ1-2 | TRBV6-5 | CASSYTDGYTF | TGTGCCAGCAGTTACACGGATGGCTACACCTTC
- | TRBD1 | 14 | TRBJ1-2 | TRBV30 | CAWSPRTGADFYTF | TGTGCCTGGAGCCCACGCACAGGGGCCGACTTCTACACCTTC
- | - | 11 | TRBJ1-1 | TRBV28 | CATDTSTEAFF | TGTGCCACCGACACTAGCACTGAAGCTTTCTTT
- | - | 13 | TRBJ1-2 | TRBV7-9 | CASSSGQFYGYTF | TGTGCCAGCAGCTCCGGACAGTTTTATGGCTACACCTTC
once | TRBD1 | 15 | TRBJ1-2 | TRBV15 | CATSRDLGQGGGYTF | TGTGCCACCAGCAGAGATCTGGGACAGGGAGGTGGCTACACCTTC
- | TRBD1 | 13 | TRBJ2-3 | TRBV12-3/TRBV12-4 | CAITGQFTDTQYF | TGTGCCATAACGGGACAGTTCACAGATACGCAGTATTTT
- | - | 14 | TRBJ1-6 | TRBV30 | CAWSQMDRFSPLHF | TGTGCCTGGAGTCAGATGGACAGATTCTCACCCCTCCACTTT
- | TRBD1 | 16 | TRBJ2-7 | TRBV19 | CASTPTHRGRTYEQYF | TGTGCCAGTACCCCTACCCACAGGGGGAGGACCTACGAGCAGTACTTC
- | - | 15 | TRBJ1-1 | TRBV19 | CASSIGAGMNTEAFF | TGTGCCAGTAGTATAGGGGCAGGGATGAACACTGAAGCTTTCTTT
- | - | 16 | TRBJ2-5 | TRBV7-2 | CASSLGPPRDQETQYF | TGTGCCAGCAGCTTAGGACCCCCCAGGGACCAAGAGACCCAGTACTTC
- | TRBD1 | 15 | TRBJ2-3 | TRBV6-4 | CASRATGVFTDTQYF | TGTGCCAGCAGGGCGACAGGGGTGTTCACAGATACGCAGTATTTT
- | - | 16 | TRBJ1-5 | TRBV5-1 | CASSLEGGALNQPQHF | TGCGCCAGCAGCTTGGAAGGTGGGGCGCTCAATCAGCCCCAGCATTTT
- | - | 16 | TRBJ2-7 | TRBV7-9 | CASSSNPSTASYEQYF | TGTGCCAGCAGCTCAAATCCGTCGACAGCCTCCTACGAGCAGTACTTC
many | - | 16 | TRBJ1-6 | TRBV11-1 | CASSLPGSSYNSPLHF | TGTGCCAGCAGCTTACCGGGGAGCTCCTATAATTCACCCCTCCACTTT
- | TRBD1 | 15 | TRBJ1-2 | TRBV10-3 | CAIGLGQGAVNGYTF | TGTGCCATCGGATTAGGACAGGGGGCCGTCAATGGCTACACCTTC
once | - | 14 | TRBJ1-2 | TRBV10-3 | CAISEAGEGYGYTF | TGTGCCATCAGTGAAGCAGGGGAAGGCTATGGCTACACCTTC
- | - | 15 | TRBJ1-4 | TRBV25-1 | CASGGGFATNEKLFF | TGTGCCAGCGGGGGGGGCTTTGCAACTAATGAAAAACTGTTTTTT
- | - | 12 | TRBJ1-1 | TRBV28 | CASSLRGIEAFF | TGTGCCAGCAGTTTAAGAGGGATTGAAGCTTTCTTT
- | TRBD1 | 16 | TRBJ1-5 | TRBV6-2/TRBV6-3 | CASSSGQGISNQPQHF | TGTGCCAGCAGTTCGGGACAGGGGATTAGCAATCAGCCCCAGCATTTT
- | TRBD1 | 15 | TRBJ1-3 | TRBV5-1 | CASSLEGGAGNTIYF | TGCGCCAGCAGCTTGGAAGGGGGCGCTGGAAACACCATATATTTT
- | TRBD1 | 12 | TRBJ1-4 | TRBV9 | CASSDQGGKLFF | TGTGCCAGCAGCGATCAGGGGGGAAAACTGTTTTTT
- | TRBD1 | 15 | TRBJ2-7 | TRBV7-8 | CASSFRDRVSHEQYF | TGTGCCAGCAGCTTCCGGGACAGGGTCTCTCACGAGCAGTACTTC
- | TRBD1 | 16 | TRBJ2-2 | TRBV11-3 | CASSPLLGGHTGELFF | TGTGCCAGCAGTCCACTTCTAGGGGGCCACACCGGGGAGCTGTTTTTT
- | TRBD2 | 18 | TRBJ2-7 | TRBV18 | CASSQGVGTSFMSYEQYF | TGTGCCAGCTCTCAGGGAGTGGGGACTAGCTTCATGTCCTACGAGCAGTACTTC
- | TRBD1 | 14 | TRBJ2-7 | TRBV4-1 | CASSQEGGRNEQYF | TGCGCCAGCAGCCAAGAAGGGGGCAGGAATGAGCAGTACTTC
- | - | 15 | TRBJ1-2 | TRBV6-1 | CASSERPRGDYGYTF | TGTGCCAGCAGTGAAAGACCCAGGGGAGACTATGGCTACACCTTC
- | TRBD2 | 13 | TRBJ2-7 | TRBV30 | CAWSRARGGEQYF | TGTGCCTGGAGCAGAGCGCGGGGGGGCGAGCAGTACTTC
- | - | 11 | TRBJ2-6 | TRBV12-3/TRBV12-4 | CASSLLNVLTF | TGTGCCAGCAGTTTACTCAACGTCCTGACTTTC
- | - | 16 | TRBJ2-3 | TRBV11-3 | CASSPGQGGSTDTQYF | TGTGCCAGCAGCCCGGGGCAGGGGGGAAGCACAGATACGCAGTATTTT
- | TRBD1 | 15 | TRBJ1-1 | TRBV5-6 | CASSLVGQGDTEAFF | TGTGCCAGCAGCTTGGTCGGGCAGGGGGACACTGAAGCTTTCTTT
- | - | 14 | TRBJ1-1 | TRBV7-9 | CASSFSREGTEAFF | TGTGCCAGCAGCTTCAGCAGGGAAGGGACTGAAGCTTTCTTT
- | - | 15 | TRBJ1-1 | TRBV6-2/TRBV6-3 | CASSFRPGMNTEAFF | TGTGCCAGCAGTTTTCGACCCGGGATGAACACTGAAGCTTTCTTT
- | - | 17 | TRBJ1-6 | TRBV30 | CAWSAWGGRLRNSPLHF | TGTGCCTGGAGCGCATGGGGGGGCCGGCTGAGGAATTCACCCCTCCACTTT
- | - | 15 | TRBJ1-1 | TRBV3-1/TRBV3-2 | CASSTLGTLNTEAFF | TGTGCCAGCAGCACCCTCGGGACTTTGAACACTGAAGCTTTCTTT
- | TRBD1 | 17 | TRBJ2-2 | TRBV5-4 | CASSLVTGAVNTGELFF | TGTGCCAGCAGCTTGGTCACAGGGGCCGTTAACACCGGGGAGCTGTTTTTT